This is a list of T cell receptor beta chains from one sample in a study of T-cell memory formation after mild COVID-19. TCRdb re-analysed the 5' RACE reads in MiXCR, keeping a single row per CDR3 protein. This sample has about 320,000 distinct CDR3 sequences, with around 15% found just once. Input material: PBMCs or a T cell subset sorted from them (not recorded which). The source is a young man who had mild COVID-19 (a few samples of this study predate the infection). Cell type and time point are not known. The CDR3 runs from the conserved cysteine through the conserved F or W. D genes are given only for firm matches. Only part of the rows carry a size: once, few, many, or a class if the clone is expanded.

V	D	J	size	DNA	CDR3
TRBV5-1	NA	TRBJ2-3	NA	TGCGCCAGCAGCGCGGAGGACAGCCGCACAGATACGCAGTATTTT	CASSAEDSRTDTQYF
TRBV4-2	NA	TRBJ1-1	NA	TGTGCCAGCAGCCCAGGGACGACTGAAGCTTTCTTT	CASSPGTTEAFF
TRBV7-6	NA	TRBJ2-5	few	TGTGCCAGCAGCCTCCCCGGCACAGAGACCCAGTACTTC	CASSLPGTETQYF
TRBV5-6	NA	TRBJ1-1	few	TGTGCCAGCAGCTTTTGGCAGGGCAACACTGAAGCTTTCTTT	CASSFWQGNTEAFF
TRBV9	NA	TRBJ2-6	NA	TGTGCCAGCAGCGGGGAGGGACACCGGAGTTCTGGGGCCAACGTCCTGACTTTC	CASSGEGHRSSGANVLTF
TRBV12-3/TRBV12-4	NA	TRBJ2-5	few	TGTGCCAGCGCACGGGGGGAGACCCAGTACTTC	CASARGETQYF
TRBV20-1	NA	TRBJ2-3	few	TGCAGTGCTGTACCCGGGACGGTGCCGGATACGCAGTATTTT	CSAVPGTVPDTQYF
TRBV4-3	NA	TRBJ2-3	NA	TGCGCCAGCAGCCAAGATAGGAGCACAGATACGCAGTATTTT	CASSQDRSTDTQYF
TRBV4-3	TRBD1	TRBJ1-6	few	TGCGCCAGCAGCCAAGATCGACAGGGGAATTCACCCCTCCACTTT	CASSQDRQGNSPLHF
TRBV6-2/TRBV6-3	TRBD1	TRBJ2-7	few	TGTGCCAGCAGGACGACAGGGATCAACTACGAGCAGTACTTC	CASRTTGINYEQYF
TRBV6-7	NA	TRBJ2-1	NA	TGTGCCAGCAGTCCGTTAAGTGAGCAGTTCTTC	CASSPLSEQFF
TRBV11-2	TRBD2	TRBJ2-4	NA	TGTGCCAGCAGCTCGCGGTTAGCGGGGGCCCGGGGGATTCAGTACTTC	CASSSRLAGARGIQYF
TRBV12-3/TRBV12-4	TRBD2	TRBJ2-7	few	TGTGCCAGCACCTGGGGAGGGACGGCCTACGAGCAGTACTTC	CASTWGGTAYEQYF
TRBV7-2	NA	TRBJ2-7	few	TGTGCCAGCAGCTTAAGGTCAGGGGTATCCTACGAGCAGTACTTC	CASSLRSGVSYEQYF
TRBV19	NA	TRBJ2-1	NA	TGTGCCAGTACCCGGAGCAGGGGCGACAATGAGCAGTTCTTC	CASTRSRGDNEQFF
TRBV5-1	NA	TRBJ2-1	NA	TGCGCCAGCAGCAGCCGCGAGCATGAGCAGTTCTTC	CASSSREHEQFF
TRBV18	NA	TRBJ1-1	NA	TGTGCCAGCTCACCAAGCGACACGAACACTGAAGCTTTCTTT	CASSPSDTNTEAFF
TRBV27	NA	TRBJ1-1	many	TGTGCCAGCAGTTTATTGGGGGCGAAGAACACTGAAGCTTTCTTT	CASSLLGAKNTEAFF
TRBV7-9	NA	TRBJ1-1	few	TGTGCCAGCAGCGGTACCCAACAGTTGGCTGAAGCTTTCTTT	CASSGTQQLAEAFF
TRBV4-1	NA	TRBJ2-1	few	TGCGCCAGCAGCCGGCGGTCCTACAATGAGCAGTTCTTC	CASSRRSYNEQFF
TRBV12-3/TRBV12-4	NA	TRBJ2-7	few	TGTGCCAGCAGTACCTCCAAGGACGGTAACTACGAGCAGTACTTC	CASSTSKDGNYEQYF
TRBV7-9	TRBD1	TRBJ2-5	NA	TGTGCCAGCAGCGTCGGAGGGACAGGGGTTGAGACCCAGTACTTC	CASSVGGTGVETQYF
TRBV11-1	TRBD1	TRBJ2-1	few	TGTGCCAGCAGCTATTTCGGGACAGTCTACAATGAGCAGTTCTTC	CASSYFGTVYNEQFF
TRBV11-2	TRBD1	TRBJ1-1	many	TGTGCCAGCAGTTTAGACAGGGTCTACACTGAAGCTTTCTTT	CASSLDRVYTEAFF
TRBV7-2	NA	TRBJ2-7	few	TGTGCCAGCAGCTTAGGATGGCTCTCCTACGAGCAGTACTTC	CASSLGWLSYEQYF
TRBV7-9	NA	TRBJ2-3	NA	TGTGCCAGCAGCTTAATGGGACTCAAGATCAACACAGATACGCAGTATTTT	CASSLMGLKINTDTQYF
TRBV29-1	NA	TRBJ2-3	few	TGCAGCGTTGAAGGCCCCTCGGATACGCAGTATTTT	CSVEGPSDTQYF
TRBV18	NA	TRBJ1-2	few	TGTGCCAGCTCACCACAGACGTCTAACTATGGCTACACCTTC	CASSPQTSNYGYTF